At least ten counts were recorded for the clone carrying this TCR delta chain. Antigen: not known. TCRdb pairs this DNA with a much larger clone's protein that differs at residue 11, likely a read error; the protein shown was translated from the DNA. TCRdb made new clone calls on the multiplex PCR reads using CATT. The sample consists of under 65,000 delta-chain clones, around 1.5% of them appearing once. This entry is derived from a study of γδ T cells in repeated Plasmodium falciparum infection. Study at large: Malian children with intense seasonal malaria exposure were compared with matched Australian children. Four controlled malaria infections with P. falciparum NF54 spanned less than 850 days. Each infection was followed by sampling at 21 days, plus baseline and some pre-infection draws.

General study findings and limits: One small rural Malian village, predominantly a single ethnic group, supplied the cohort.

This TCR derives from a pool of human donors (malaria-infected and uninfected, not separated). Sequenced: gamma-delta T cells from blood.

This CDR3 is CALGTQGLSPSFWGITSGYTDKLIF. In nucleotides, the CDR3 is TGTGCTCTTGGGACTCAAGGCCTTTCACCTTCTTTCTGGGGGATAACATCTGGATACACCGATAAACTCATCTTT. The rearrangement uses TRDV1 and TRDJ1; the match to TRDD3 covers 10 bases. V shed 5 bases, J shed 0 bases, and the junction held 33 bases outside the gene matches. The CDR3 contains 25 residues. The germline V gene has CDR1 TSWWSYY and CDR2 QGS.